This T cell receptor (beta chain) was profiled in a study of somatic mutations in cytotoxic T cells in rheumatoid arthritis. General observations from the study: Unlike healthy controls, rheumatoid arthritis patients had CD8+ clonality that increased with age. Of 65 patients, fewer than 10 had a largest CD8+ clone that exceeded 20% of CD8+ cells.

Flow cytometry served to check the purity of CD4+ and CD8+ cells, which were isolated by positive magnetic bead selection. A remark on this clone: Antigen specificity is unknown.

Here immunoSEQ multiplex PCR was the method, and the copy in TCRdb shows in-frame clones only, minus some. The repertoire holds about 25,000 clones, with 70% to 85% as singletons. CDR1 MDHEN and CDR2 SYDVKM come from the germline V gene. The CDR3 covers 15 residues. V shed 3 bases, J shed 4 bases, and the junction held 5 bases outside the gene matches. The chain carries TRBV28 and TRBJ2-1, with TRBD1 identical over 8 bases. The sequenced material came from CD8+ T cells sorted from blood. This sequence originates from a woman aged 18-30 years in good health. The CDR3 spells CASSFDRGGYNEQFF. For the CDR3, the DNA is TGTGCCAGCAGTTTCGACAGGGGTGGGTACAATGAGCAGTTCTTC.